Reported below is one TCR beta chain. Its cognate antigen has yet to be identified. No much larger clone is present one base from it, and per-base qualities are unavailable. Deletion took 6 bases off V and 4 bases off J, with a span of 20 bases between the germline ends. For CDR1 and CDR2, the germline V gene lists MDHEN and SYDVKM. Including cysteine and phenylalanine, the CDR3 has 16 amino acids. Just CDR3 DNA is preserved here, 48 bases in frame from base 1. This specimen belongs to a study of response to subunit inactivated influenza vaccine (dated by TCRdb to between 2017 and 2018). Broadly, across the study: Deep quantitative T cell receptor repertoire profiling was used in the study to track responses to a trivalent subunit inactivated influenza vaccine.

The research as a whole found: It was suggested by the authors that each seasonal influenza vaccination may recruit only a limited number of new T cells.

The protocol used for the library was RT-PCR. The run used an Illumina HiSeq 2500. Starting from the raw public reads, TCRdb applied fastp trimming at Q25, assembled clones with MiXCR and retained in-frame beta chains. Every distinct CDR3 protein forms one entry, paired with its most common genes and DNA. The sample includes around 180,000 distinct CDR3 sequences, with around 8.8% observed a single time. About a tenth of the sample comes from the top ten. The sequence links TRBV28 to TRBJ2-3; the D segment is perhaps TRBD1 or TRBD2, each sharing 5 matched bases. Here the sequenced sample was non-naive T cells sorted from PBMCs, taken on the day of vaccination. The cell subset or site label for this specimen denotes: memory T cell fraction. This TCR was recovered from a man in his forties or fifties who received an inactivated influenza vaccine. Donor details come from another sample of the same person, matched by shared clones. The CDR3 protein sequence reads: CASSPMRGTGADTQYF. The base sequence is TGTGCCAGCAGCCCGATGAGGGGCACCGGGGCAGATACGCAGTATTTT.